This T cell receptor (beta chain) was found in a study of Ad26.COV2.S vaccination and SARS-CoV-2 variants. Overall study context: The donor was enrolled in the Ad26.COV2.S arm of the COV1001 trial.

A remark on this clone: No antigen is known for it.

Documented treatment: roughly 18 received Ad26.COV2.S at low or high dose, single or two shots; roughly five received placebo; per-sample allocation not given. All samples were drawn on day 63, counting from the first vaccine or placebo injection. Wuhan-strain spike was delivered by a replication-incompetent Ad26 vector. Germline CDR1 and CDR2: SGHTA and FQGNSA. CDR3 length: 13 residues. V shed 7 bases, J shed 13 bases, and the junction held 7 bases outside the gene matches. The table came from immunoSEQ multiplex PCR; TCRdb's copy has only in-frame clones and leaves some out. The sample gives about 400,000 clones, over 75% of which show up once; 1.9% is in the top ten. Study-wide points: Reportedly, after vaccination the spike-specific CD8+ and CD4+ T cell responses displayed substantial breadth. Placebo and vaccine recipients had non-spike TCR breadth that was similar.

The input for sequencing was peripheral blood, taken in a trial of Ad26.COV2.S vaccine versus placebo. This chain links TRBV7-2 with TRBJ1-6, with TRBD1 matching 10 bases. The clonotype was recovered from a person between 18 and 65 years old who received the Ad26.COV2.S COVID-19 vaccine or a placebo. The CDR3: CASTRQGAEPLHF. The CDR3 coding sequence is TGTGCCAGCACAAGACAGGGGGCAGAGCCCCTCCACTTT.